What follows is one TCR beta chain and its context. The clone's antigen remains unknown. No much larger clone exists at a distance of one base, and base qualities are not known. The sample is drawn from a study of CD8 T cells in Susac syndrome (dated by TCRdb to between 2017 and 2020). The study in broad terms: The study used repertoire sequencing to test whether antigen drove CD8+ T cell activation and differentiation in Susac syndrome. CD8+ T cell repertoire clonality was compared between some 12 healthy donors, approximately 14 Susac syndrome patients and 15 multiple sclerosis patients. What the authors observed across the whole study: The number of individuals in the TCR sequencing and HLA analysis was acknowledged as relatively small.

RNA was extracted using the RNeasy kit, and roughly 0.5 to 1 ug of the RNA was reverse transcribed with random hexamers. TCR beta CDR3 regions were amplified with the immunoSEQ multiplex PCR assay covering 54 Vbeta and 13 Jbeta segments. To correct PCR amplification bias, a synthetic template baseline was used for both primer optimization and computational correction. The original methods were these. Reads were assigned to V, D and J genes according to IMGT and analyzed in immunoSEQ Analyzer, with only productive sequences retained. Clonality was computed as one minus Shannon entropy normalized by log2 of the number of productive unique sequences. For each patient and control, public and private clones were evaluated within the 100 most prevalent clones. A clone was defined as Susac-specific if it was absent from the healthy and MS cohorts, from 950 to 1,300 published viral clones and from other ImmuneACCESS disease sequences. TCRdb handled the public reads itself, with Q25 trimming in fastp and clone calling in MiXCR, and kept productive beta chains. Entries are consolidated by CDR3 protein sequence, retaining the most common genes and DNA. The V and J calls here are based on TCRdb, not the publication. For this sample there are some 300,000 distinct CDR3 sequences; about 88% appear just once. The ten largest account for approximately 0.11% of the sample.

High-throughput TCR beta sequencing profiled peripheral blood CD8+ and CD4+ T cells from healthy donors, Susac syndrome patients and multiple sclerosis patients. The multiple sclerosis controls were treatment-naive patients who had stable or active relapsing-remitting disease and met the revised McDonald criteria. Bulk CD8+ and CD4+ T cells were purified by magnetic negative isolation, whereas CD8+ TEMRA cells were enriched by FACS. Blood was collected in EDTA tubes and processed within 24 hours, with PBMCs isolated through density gradient centrifugation. PBMCs intended for TCR sequencing were cryopreserved in liquid nitrogen and thawed later in a water bath at 37 degrees C. The sorted or isolated CD4+, CD8+ and CD8+ TEMRA cells reached a purity of at least 90%. V loses 1 base at its end and J loses 4 bases; junction bases beyond the gene matches: 3. Counted from cysteine to phenylalanine, this CDR3 has 15 amino acids. This entry keeps only the CDR3 DNA: 45 bases, framed from base 1.

Sequencing was performed on CD8+ T cells from PBMCs. The V gene is TRBV12-3 or TRBV12-4 and the J gene is TRBJ2-2; TRBD2 matches 7 bases in the middle. The sequence came from a human donor with multiple sclerosis. CDR3 region: CASSLVLAATGELFF. Read as DNA, the sequence is TGTGCCAGCAGTTTAGTCCTAGCGGCCACCGGGGAGCTGTTTTTT.